Each of the 12 T cell receptor beta chains below was sequenced from the same sample in a study of regulatory T cells in long-lasting Graves disease. Assembly of TCR beta libraries relied on iRepertoire HTBI primers together with Arm-PCR of CDR3 regions. TCRdb recomputed calls from the multiplex PCR reads with MiXCR, one row per CDR3 protein. The data show more than 450,000 distinct CDR3 sequences, around 15% seen once. The time point denotes: newly diagnosed GD, antithyroid drugs for less than 3 months. The authors made the TCR library using RNA they extracted from PBMCs. The sample was also reused in another study, on T cells in Graves' hyperthyroidism and ophthalmopathy.

The sequenced sample was peripheral blood mononuclear cells (PBMCs), obtained at new diagnosis, from a patient treated with antithyroid drugs. The origin of the receptors is a middle-aged man with Graves disease.

The CDR3 DNA reads as TGTGCCAGCAGCTTGTGGACCAGGTTCTTC. Translating gives CASSLWTRFF. This chain links TRBV2 with TRBJ2-1; no reliable D call. This CDR3 comprises 10 residues. Trimming pared 6 bases from V and 15 bases from J, leaving 12 bases between. Germline CDR1 is SNHLY and CDR2 is FYNNEI. The full variable domain, with the rest looked up from reference TRBV2 and TRBJ2-1, is EPEVTQTPSHQVTQMGQEVILRCVPISNHLYFYWYRQILGQKVEFLVSFYNNEISEKSEIFDDQFSVERPDGSNFTLKIRSTKLEDSAMYFCASSLWTRFFGPGTRLTVL.

In its sample, this clonotype was seen many times. This chain's CDR3 is CSAPGTGADTQYF. The CDR3 DNA reads as TGCAGTGCTCCCGGGACAGGGGCAGATACGCAGTATTTT. The chain carries TRBV20-1 and TRBJ2-3; 10 bases are shared with TRBD1. The CDR3 totals 13 residues. The junction had 3 bases not matched to a gene; V was cut back by 5 bases and J by 4 bases. CDR1 and CDR2 from the germline V gene are DFQATT and SNEGSKA (reference sequence).

This clonotype was counted a few times. This chain links TRBV9 with TRBJ2-4; D remains unclear. The CDR3 consists of 14 residues. Trimming took off 3 bases at V and 0 bases at J, with 7 bases between the two ends. Germline assignment: CDR1 SGDLS and CDR2 YYNGEE. CDR3 in amino acids: CASSESLAKNIQYF. The CDR3 DNA follows: TGTGCCAGCAGCGAGTCGTTAGCCAAAAACATTCAGTACTTC.

The chain joins TRBV4-1 to TRBJ2-7, with D possibly being TRBD1 (6 bases). The CDR3 loop spans 16 amino acids. With 4 bases removed from V and 0 bases from J, the gap between germline ends came to 16 bases. Germline V gene data show CDR1 as MGHRA and CDR2 as YSYEKL. The CDR3 loop reads CASSPLIRDNSYEQYF. The DNA of the CDR3 is TGCGCCAGCAGCCCTCTGATCCGGGACAACTCCTACGAGCAGTACTTC.

The chain recombines TRBV5-1 with TRBJ2-1, with TRBD2 identical over 15 bases. J gave up 7 bases and V 3 bases, and 8 bases lay outside the gene matches. Germline V gives CDR1 SGHRS, CDR2 YFSETQ. The CDR3 contains 17 residues. CDR3 residues: CASSSPGLAGGPNEQFF. The CDR3, as DNA: TGCGCCAGCAGCTCCCCCGGACTAGCGGGAGGGCCGAATGAGCAGTTCTTC.

This clonotype came up many times. The chain joins TRBV6-2 or TRBV6-3 to TRBJ2-5, with D tentatively TRBD2 (7 bases). This CDR3 has 14 amino acids. Trimming pared 4 bases from V and 5 bases from J, leaving 14 bases between. CDR1 and CDR2 (germline): MNHEY, SVGEGT. The CDR3 region is CASSLSGGAETQYF. CDR3 nucleotides: TGTGCCAGCAGTTTGTCGGGGGGCGCGGAGACCCAGTACTTC.

In regard to this clonotype: A clone one base away is much larger, so this may be a read error. The gene calls are TRBV6-4 and TRBJ2-1, with TRBD2 identical over 12 bases. CDR3 length equals 14 residues. The J segment lost 5 bases and the V segment lost 6 bases, leaving 2 bases of the junction unmatched. Germline CDR1 is MRHNA and CDR2 is SNTAGT. CDR3 nucleotide sequence: TGTGCCAGCAGGACTAGCGGGAGTAACAATGAGCAGTTCTTC. Translation gives CASRTSGSNNEQFF.

This clonotype was detected many times. The chain links TRBV28 to TRBJ1-2, with 8 bases identical to TRBD1. CDR1 is MDHEN, CDR2 SYDVKM, per germline. J gave up 4 bases and V 5 bases, and 6 bases lay outside the gene matches. The CDR3 has 14 amino acids. The CDR3 DNA reads TGTGCCAGCAGTGCGGACAGGGACTCCTATGGCTACACCTTC. It translates to CASSADRDSYGYTF.

The V call is TRBV12-3 or TRBV12-4, the J call TRBJ2-2; 11 bases align to TRBD2. Trimming took 0 bases from V and 6 from J; bases not matched to a gene: 3. This CDR3 has 16 amino acids. The CDR3 spells CASSLALAGGPGELFF. The CDR3 nucleotides are TGTGCCAGCAGTTTAGCGCTAGCGGGAGGTCCCGGGGAGCTGTTTTTT.

This clonotype showed up many times. The genes are TRBV7-8 and TRBJ2-3, with 10 bases lining up with TRBD1. The assigned J gene may be wrong: the sequence end matches TRBJ2-7 better. Germline values: CDR1 SGHVS, CDR2 FQNEAQ. The CDR3 has 16 residues. The CDR3 nucleotides read TGTGCCAGCAGCTTGTCCGGGACAGGGGCACCCTACGAGCAGTACTTC. Protein product: CASSLSGTGAPYEQYF.

This clonotype was observed at least ten times. The chain has TRBV30 and TRBJ1-6; D not resolved. Germline lookup yields CDR1 GTSNPN and CDR2 SVGIG (reference sequence). The CDR3 is 13 amino acids. V was pared by 3 bases and J by 7 bases, with 10 bases between. The CDR3 DNA reads TGTGCCTGGAGGGAAGGGTTGAATTCACCCCTCCACTTT. As protein: CAWREGLNSPLHF. Supplemented by reference TRBV30 and TRBJ1-6, the full variable domain reads SQTIHQWPATLVQPVGSPLSLECTVEGTSNPNLYWYRQAAGRGLQLLFYSVGIGQISSEVPQNLSASRPQDRQFILSSKKLLLSDSGFYLCAWREGLNSPLHFGNGTRLTVT.

The V and J genes are TRBV2 and TRBJ2-2; possibly TRBD2 for D (6 bases). CDR1 and CDR2 from the germline V gene are SNHLY and FYNNEI. Trimming took off 7 bases at V and 5 bases at J, with 11 bases between the two ends. The length of the CDR3 is 13 residues. The CDR3 DNA reads as TGTGCCAGCAACAGACTAGATACCGGGGAGCTGTTTTTT. This codes for CASNRLDTGELFF.